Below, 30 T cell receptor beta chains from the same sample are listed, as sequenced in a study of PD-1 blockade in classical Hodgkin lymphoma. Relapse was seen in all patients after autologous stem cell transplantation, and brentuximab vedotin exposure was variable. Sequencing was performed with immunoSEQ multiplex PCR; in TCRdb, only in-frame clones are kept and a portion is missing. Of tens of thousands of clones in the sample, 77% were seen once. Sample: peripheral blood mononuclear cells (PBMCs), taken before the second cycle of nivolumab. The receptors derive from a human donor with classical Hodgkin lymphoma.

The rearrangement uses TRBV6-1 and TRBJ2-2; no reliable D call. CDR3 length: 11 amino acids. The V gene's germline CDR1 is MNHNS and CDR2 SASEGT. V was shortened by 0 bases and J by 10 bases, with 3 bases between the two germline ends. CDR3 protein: CASSEAVELFF. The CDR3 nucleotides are TGTGCCAGCAGTGAAGCGGTGGAGCTGTTTTTT.

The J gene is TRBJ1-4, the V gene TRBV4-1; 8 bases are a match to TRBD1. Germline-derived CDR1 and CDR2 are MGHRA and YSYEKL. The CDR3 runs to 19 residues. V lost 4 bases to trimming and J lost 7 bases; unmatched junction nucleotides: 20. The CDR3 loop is CASSPPQGDDRGVGEKLFF. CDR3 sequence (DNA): TGCGCCAGCAGCCCGCCTCAGGGGGATGACAGGGGAGTCGGTGAAAAACTGTTTTTT.

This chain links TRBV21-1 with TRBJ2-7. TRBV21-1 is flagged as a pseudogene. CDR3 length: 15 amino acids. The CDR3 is CASSKRKGPGKEQYF. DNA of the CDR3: TGTGCCAGCAGCAAAAGGAAGGGGCCCGGGAAAGAGCAGTACTTC.

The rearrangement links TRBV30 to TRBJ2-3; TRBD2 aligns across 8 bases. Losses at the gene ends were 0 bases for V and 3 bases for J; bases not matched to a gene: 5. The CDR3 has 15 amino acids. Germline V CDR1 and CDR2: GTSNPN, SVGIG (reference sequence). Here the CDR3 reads CAWSVAGGYTDTQYF. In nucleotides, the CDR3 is TGTGCCTGGAGTGTGGCGGGGGGCTATACAGATACGCAGTATTTT.

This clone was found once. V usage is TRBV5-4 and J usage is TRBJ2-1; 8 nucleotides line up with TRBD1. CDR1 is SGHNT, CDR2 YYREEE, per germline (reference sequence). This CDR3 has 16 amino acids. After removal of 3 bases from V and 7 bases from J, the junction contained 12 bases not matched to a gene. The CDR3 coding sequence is TGTGCCAGCAGCTCCCTTTATGGACAGGGATATAATGAGCAGTTCTTC. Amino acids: CASSSLYGQGYNEQFF. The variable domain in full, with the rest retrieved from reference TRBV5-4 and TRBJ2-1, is ETGVTQSPTHLIKTRGQQVTLRCSSQSGHNTVSWYQQALGQGPQFIFQYYREEENGRGNFPPRFSGLQFPNYSSELNVNALELDDSALYLCASSSLYGQGYNEQFFGPGTRLTVL.

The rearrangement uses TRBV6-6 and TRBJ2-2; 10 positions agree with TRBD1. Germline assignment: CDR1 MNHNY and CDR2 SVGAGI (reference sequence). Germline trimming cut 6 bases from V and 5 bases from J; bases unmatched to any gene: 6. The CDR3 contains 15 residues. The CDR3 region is CASSHGTGETGELFF. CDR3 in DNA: TGTGCCAGCAGCCACGGGACAGGGGAGACCGGGGAGCTGTTTTTT.

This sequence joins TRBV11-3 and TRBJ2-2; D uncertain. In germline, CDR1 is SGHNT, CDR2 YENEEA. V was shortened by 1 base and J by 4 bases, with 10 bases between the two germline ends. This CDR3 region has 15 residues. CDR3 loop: CASSLVRQLTGELFF. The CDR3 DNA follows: TGTGCCAGCAGCTTAGTCCGGCAGCTCACCGGGGAGCTGTTTTTT.

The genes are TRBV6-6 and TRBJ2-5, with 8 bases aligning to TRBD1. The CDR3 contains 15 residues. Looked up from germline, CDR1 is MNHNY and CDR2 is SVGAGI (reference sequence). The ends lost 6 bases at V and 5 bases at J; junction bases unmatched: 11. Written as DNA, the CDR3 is TGTGCCAGCAGCTTCAACCAGGGGGCGATCGAGACCCAGTACTTC. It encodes CASSFNQGAIETQYF.

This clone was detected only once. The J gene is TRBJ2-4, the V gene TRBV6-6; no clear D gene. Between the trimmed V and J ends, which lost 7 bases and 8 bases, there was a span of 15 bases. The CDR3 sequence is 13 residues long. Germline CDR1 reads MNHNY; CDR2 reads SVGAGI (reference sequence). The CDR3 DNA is TGTGCCAGCAACCCGGCTGTCGGCTACATTCAGTACTTC. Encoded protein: CASNPAVGYIQYF.

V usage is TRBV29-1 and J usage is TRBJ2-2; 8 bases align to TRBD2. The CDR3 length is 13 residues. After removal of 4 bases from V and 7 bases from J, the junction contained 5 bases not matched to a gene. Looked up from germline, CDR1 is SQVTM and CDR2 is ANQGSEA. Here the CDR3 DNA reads TGCAGCGTTGTTCAGCGGGAGATCGGGGAGCTGTTTTTT. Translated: CSVVQREIGELFF.

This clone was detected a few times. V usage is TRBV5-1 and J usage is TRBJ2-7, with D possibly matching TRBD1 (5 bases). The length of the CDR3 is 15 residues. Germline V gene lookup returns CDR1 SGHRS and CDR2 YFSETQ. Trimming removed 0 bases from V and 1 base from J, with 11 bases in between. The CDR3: CASSLVGPRSYEQYF. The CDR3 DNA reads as TGCGCCAGCAGCTTGGTGGGGCCGCGGTCCTACGAGCAGTACTTC.

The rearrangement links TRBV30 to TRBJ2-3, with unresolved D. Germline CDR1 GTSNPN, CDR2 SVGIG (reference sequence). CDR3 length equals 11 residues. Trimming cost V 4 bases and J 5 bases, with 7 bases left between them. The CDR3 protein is CAWTPGDTQYF. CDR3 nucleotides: TGTGCCTGGACCCCGGGAGATACGCAGTATTTT.

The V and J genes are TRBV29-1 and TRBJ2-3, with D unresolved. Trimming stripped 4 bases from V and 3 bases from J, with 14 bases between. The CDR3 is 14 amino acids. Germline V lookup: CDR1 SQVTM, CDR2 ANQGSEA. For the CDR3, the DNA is TGCAGCGTTGGGGATTTAGACACGACAGATACGCAGTATTTT. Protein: CSVGDLDTTDTQYF.

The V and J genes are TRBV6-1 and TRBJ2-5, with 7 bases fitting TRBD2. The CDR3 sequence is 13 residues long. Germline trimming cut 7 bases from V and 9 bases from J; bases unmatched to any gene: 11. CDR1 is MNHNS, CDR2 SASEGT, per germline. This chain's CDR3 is CASTPGGIIPQYF. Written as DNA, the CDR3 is TGTGCCAGCACGCCCGGGGGGATCATTCCCCAGTACTTC.

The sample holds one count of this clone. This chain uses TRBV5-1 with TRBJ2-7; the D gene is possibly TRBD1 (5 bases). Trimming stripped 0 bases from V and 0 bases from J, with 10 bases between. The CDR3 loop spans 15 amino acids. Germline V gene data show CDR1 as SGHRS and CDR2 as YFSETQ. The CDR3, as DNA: TGCGCCAGCAGCTTGGACGGACAAGTCTCCTACGAGCAGTACTTC. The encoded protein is CASSLDGQVSYEQYF.

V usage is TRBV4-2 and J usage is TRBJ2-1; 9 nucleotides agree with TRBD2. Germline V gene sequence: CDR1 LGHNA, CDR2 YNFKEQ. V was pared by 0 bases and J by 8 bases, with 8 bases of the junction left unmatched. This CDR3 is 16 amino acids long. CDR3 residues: CASSQDGTSIFDEQFF. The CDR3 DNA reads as TGTGCCAGCAGCCAAGACGGGACTAGCATTTTCGATGAGCAGTTCTTC.

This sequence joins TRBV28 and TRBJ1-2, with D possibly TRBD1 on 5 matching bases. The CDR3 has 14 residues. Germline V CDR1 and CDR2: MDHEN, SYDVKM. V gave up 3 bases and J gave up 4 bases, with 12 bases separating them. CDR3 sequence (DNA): TGTGCCAGCAGTTTCTGGGGCATCATCTATGGCTACACCTTC. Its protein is CASSFWGIIYGYTF.

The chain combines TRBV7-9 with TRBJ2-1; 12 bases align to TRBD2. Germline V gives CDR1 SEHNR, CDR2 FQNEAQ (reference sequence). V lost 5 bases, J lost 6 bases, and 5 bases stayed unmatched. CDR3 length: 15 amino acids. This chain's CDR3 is CASSILAGGGNEQFF. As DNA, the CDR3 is TGTGCCAGCAGCATACTAGCGGGAGGAGGCAATGAGCAGTTCTTC.

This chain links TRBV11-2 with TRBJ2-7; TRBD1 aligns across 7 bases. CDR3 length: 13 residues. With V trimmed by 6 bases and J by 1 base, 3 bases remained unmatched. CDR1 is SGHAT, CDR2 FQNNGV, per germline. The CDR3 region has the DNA TGTGCCAGCAGGACAGGGTCGTCCTACGAGCAGTACTTC. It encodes CASRTGSSYEQYF.

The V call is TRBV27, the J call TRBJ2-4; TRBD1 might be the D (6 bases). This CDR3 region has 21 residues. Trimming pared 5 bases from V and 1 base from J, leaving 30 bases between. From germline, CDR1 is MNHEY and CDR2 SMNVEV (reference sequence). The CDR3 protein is CASSRENPTGKGLGAKNIQYF. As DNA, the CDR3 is TGTGCCAGCAGTAGAGAAAACCCGACAGGAAAAGGGCTTGGGGCCAAAAACATTCAGTACTTC.

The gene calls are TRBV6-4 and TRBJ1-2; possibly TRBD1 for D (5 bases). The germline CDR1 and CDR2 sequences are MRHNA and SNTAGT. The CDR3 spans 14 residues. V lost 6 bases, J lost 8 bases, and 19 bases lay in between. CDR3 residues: CASSAGPSSGGYTF. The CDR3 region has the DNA TGTGCCAGCAGCGCGGGACCCTCAAGCGGCGGCTACACCTTC.

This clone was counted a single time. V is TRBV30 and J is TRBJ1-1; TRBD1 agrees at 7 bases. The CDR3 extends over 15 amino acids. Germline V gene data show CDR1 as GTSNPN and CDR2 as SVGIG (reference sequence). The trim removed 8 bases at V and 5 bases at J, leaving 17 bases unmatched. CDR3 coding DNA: TGTGCCAAAGACCCCTACGACAGGGAGGGGACTGAAGCTTTCTTT. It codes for CAKDPYDREGTEAFF.

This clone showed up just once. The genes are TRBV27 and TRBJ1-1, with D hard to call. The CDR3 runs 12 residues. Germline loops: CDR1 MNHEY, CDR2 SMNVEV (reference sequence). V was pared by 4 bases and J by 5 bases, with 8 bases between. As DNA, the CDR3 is TGTGCCAGCAGTTATTTGGGGACTGAAGCTTTCTTT. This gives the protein CASSYLGTEAFF.

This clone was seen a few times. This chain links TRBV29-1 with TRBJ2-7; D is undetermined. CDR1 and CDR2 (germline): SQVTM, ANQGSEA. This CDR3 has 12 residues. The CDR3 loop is CGAARSSYEQYF. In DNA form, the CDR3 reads TGCGGAGCTGCAAGGAGCTCCTACGAGCAGTACTTC.

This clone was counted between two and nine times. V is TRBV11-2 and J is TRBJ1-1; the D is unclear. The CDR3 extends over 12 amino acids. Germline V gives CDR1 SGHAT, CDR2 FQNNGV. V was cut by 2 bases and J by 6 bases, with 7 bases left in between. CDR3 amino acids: CASSLTLPEAFF. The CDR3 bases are TGTGCCAGCAGCTTAACGCTACCTGAAGCTTTCTTT.

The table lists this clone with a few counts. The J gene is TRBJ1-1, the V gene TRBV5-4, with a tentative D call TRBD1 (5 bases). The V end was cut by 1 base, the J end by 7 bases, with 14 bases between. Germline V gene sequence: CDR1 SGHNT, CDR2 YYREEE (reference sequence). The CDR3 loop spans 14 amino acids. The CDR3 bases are TGTGCCAGCAGCTTGTCCGGGACGCCACGTGAAGCTTTCTTT. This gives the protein CASSLSGTPREAFF.

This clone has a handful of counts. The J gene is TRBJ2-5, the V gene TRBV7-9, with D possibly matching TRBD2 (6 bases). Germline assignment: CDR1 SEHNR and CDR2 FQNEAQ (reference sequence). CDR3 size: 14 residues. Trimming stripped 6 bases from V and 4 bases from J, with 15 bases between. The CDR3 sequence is CASRSPGVLETQYF. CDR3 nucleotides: TGTGCCAGCAGGTCGCCGGGAGTCCTAGAGACCCAGTACTTC.

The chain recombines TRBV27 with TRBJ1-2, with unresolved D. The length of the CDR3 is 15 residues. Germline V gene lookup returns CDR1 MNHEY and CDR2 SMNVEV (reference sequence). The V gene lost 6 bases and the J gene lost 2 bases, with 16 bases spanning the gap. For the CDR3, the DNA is TGTGCCAGCAGCTTTACCGCGGTGACCAACTATGGCTACACCTTC. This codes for CASSFTAVTNYGYTF.

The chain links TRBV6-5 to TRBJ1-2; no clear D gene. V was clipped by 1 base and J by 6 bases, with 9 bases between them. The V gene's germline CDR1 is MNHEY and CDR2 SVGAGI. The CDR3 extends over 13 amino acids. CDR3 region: CASSYYPGDGYTF. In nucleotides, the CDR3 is TGTGCCAGCAGTTACTATCCCGGAGATGGCTACACCTTC.

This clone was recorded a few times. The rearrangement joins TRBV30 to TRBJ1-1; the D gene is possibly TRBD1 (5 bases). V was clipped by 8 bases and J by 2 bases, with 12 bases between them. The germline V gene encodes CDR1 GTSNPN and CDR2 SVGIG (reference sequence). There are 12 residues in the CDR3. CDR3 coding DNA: TGTGCCAGAACAGGATTCAACACTGAAGCTTTCTTT. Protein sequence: CARTGFNTEAFF. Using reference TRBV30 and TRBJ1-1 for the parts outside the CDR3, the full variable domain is SQTIHQWPATLVQPVGSPLSLECTVEGTSNPNLYWYRQAAGRGLQLLFYSVGIGQISSEVPQNLSASRPQDRQFILSSKKLLLSDSGFYLCARTGFNTEAFFGQGTRLTVV.